This TCR beta chain originates from a study of response to subunit inactivated influenza vaccine (dated by TCRdb to about 2018). Regarding the complete study: To follow how T cells responded to a trivalent subunit inactivated influenza vaccine, the researchers relied on deep quantitative profiling of the T cell receptor repertoire. The paper's findings and limits, for the study overall: The authors suggested that each seasonal influenza vaccination may recruit only a limited number of new T cells.

The CDR3 holds 14 amino acids from the cysteine to the phenylalanine. Only the CDR3 region is kept as DNA, spanning 42 bases read in frame from base 1. Germline trimming: 5 bases from V, 6 bases from J; junction bases outside gene matches: 8. In this sample, this clonotype turned up many times. It has no known antigen specificity. Base qualities are not at hand, and no much larger clone is one base apart. Library creation used RT-PCR. Sequencing relied on an Illumina HiSeq 2500. TCRdb's own reprocessing of the public reads used fastp at Q25 and MiXCR and kept productive beta chains. Records with the same CDR3 protein are collapsed into one entry carrying the most frequent genes and DNA. The sample table contains approximately 170,000 distinct CDR3 sequences; only one count was recorded for roughly 14% of them. 26% of the sample goes to the ten largest clones.

The input for sequencing was CD8+ T cells sorted from PBMCs, taken more than 4 days after vaccination. This clonotype was sampled from a man aged 45-60 years who received an inactivated influenza vaccine. Donor details come from another sample of the same person, matched by shared clones. The V and J segments used are TRBV12-3 or TRBV12-4 and TRBJ2-5; a stretch of 8 junction bases matches TRBD1. The sequenced DNA: TGTGCCAGCAGTGAAGACAGGGGTAGGAAGACCCAGTACTTC. Its translation reads: CASSEDRGRKTQYF.